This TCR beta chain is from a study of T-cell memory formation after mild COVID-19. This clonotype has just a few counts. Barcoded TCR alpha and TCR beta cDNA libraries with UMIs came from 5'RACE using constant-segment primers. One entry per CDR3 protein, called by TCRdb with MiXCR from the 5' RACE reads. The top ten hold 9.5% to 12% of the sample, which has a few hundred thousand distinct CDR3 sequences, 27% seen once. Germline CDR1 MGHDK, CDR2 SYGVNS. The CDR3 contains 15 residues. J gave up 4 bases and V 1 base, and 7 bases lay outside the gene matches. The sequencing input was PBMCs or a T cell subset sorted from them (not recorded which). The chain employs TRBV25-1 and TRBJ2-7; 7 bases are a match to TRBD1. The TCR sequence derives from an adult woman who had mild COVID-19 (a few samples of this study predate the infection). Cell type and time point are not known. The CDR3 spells CASSESEGGAYEQYF. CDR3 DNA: TGTGCCAGCAGTGAATCAGAAGGGGGCGCATACGAGCAGTACTTC.